This is a list of T cell receptor beta chains from one sample in a study of blood T cell repertoires in COVID-19. Data came from immunoSEQ multiplex PCR; TCRdb stores just in-frame clones and leaves some out. The sample shows about 260,000 clones, roughly 86% of them seen only once. Sequencing was performed on peripheral blood. The receptors come from a woman aged 30 to 39 with COVID-19, enrolled during active disease. Each CDR3 is given with its conserved first and last residue. Each record gives: CDR3 protein, CDR3 DNA, D gene, CDR3 length, V gene, J gene, clone size. The D gene is left open where the match is weak. Clone size appears in some rows only: once, few, many, or a class for an expanded clone.

CASSRGQLTEAFF,TGTGCCAGCAGCCGGGGACAGCTCACTGAAGCTTTCTTT,TRBD1,13,TRBV6-5,TRBJ1-1,-
CASSLVLAGGSSSTDTQYF,TGCGCCAGCAGCTTGGTGCTAGCGGGAGGGTCCTCTAGCACAGATACGCAGTATTTT,TRBD2,19,TRBV5-1,TRBJ2-3,-
CASSTRQGWPYEQYF,TGTGCCAGCAGTACCCGACAGGGGTGGCCCTACGAGCAGTACTTC,TRBD1,15,TRBV28,TRBJ2-7,-
CASSQDQGGTTGYTF,TGTGCCAGCAGCCAAGATCAGGGGGGTACGACTGGCTACACCTTC,TRBD1,15,TRBV3-1/TRBV3-2,TRBJ1-2,-
CASSESQGGYNEQFF,TGCGCCAGCAGTGAGTCACAGGGGGGCTACAATGAGCAGTTCTTC,TRBD1,15,TRBV10-1,TRBJ2-1,-
CASSTQETQYF,TGTGCCAGCAGTACACAAGAGACCCAGTACTTC,-,11,TRBV28,TRBJ2-5,-
CASSKSGTGELFF,TGTGCCAGTAGTAAGAGCGGGACCGGGGAGCTGTTTTTT,-,13,TRBV19,TRBJ2-2,-
CATREGNTEAFF,TGTGCCACCCGGGAGGGGAACACTGAAGCTTTCTTT,-,12,TRBV19,TRBJ1-1,-
CASGGFEQFF,TGTGCCAGCGGGGGCTTCGAGCAGTTCTTC,-,10,TRBV28,TRBJ2-1,-
CASSLAQGAGGYTF,TGTGCCAGCAGCTTAGCGCAGGGGGCGGGTGGCTACACCTTC,TRBD1,14,TRBV13,TRBJ1-2,-
CASSLQGPTGELFF,TGTGCCAGCAGTTTACAGGGTCCGACCGGGGAGCTGTTTTTT,-,14,TRBV28,TRBJ2-2,-
CASSPGTGGPPTYEQYF,TGTGCCAGCAGCCCGGGGACAGGGGGCCCACCGACCTACGAGCAGTACTTC,TRBD1,17,TRBV7-8,TRBJ2-7,-
CASRDMTGYEQYF,TGCGCCAGCCGGGACATGACAGGGTACGAGCAGTACTTC,TRBD1,13,TRBV5-1,TRBJ2-7,-
CASSVGSSRAAEAFF,TGTGCCAGCAGCGTAGGGTCGTCCAGGGCGGCTGAAGCTTTCTTT,-,15,TRBV9,TRBJ1-1,-
CAIRDRGDNSPLHF,TGTGCCATCAGGGACAGGGGGGATAATTCACCCCTCCACTTT,TRBD1,14,TRBV10-3,TRBJ1-6,-
CSASLEGTQYF,TGCAGTGCTTCCCTAGAGGGAACGCAGTATTTT,-,11,TRBV20-1,TRBJ2-3,-
CASSPTRAGANVLTF,TGTGCCAGCAGCCCCACGAGGGCTGGGGCCAACGTCCTGACTTTC,-,15,TRBV11-1,TRBJ2-6,-
CASSQGNTEAFF,TGCGCCAGCAGCCAGGGGAACACTGAAGCTTTCTTT,-,12,TRBV5-1,TRBJ1-1,-
CASSHRGLAVGNEQFF,TGTGCCAGCAGCCACCGCGGACTAGCGGTCGGCAATGAGCAGTTCTTC,TRBD2,16,TRBV4-2,TRBJ2-1,-
CTSSHPSSYEQYF,TGCACCAGCAGCCATCCCAGCTCCTACGAGCAGTACTTC,-,13,TRBV1,TRBJ2-7,-
CASSYPDRGETGELFF,TGTGCCAGCAGTTACCCCGACAGGGGGGAAACCGGGGAGCTGTTTTTT,TRBD1,16,TRBV6-2/TRBV6-3,TRBJ2-2,-
CASSLIRGNEQFF,TGTGCCAGCAGTTTGATTAGGGGGAATGAGCAGTTCTTC,-,13,TRBV12-3/TRBV12-4,TRBJ2-1,-
CASSVDPGGYEQYF,TGTGCCAGCAGCGTAGACCCGGGGGGCTACGAGCAGTACTTC,TRBD2,14,TRBV9,TRBJ2-7,-
CAWRETTVNTEAFF,TGTGCCTGGAGGGAAACGACAGTCAACACTGAAGCTTTCTTT,-,14,TRBV30,TRBJ1-1,-
CSASPSYEQYF,TGCAGTGCTAGCCCGAGCTACGAGCAGTACTTC,-,11,TRBV20-1,TRBJ2-7,-
CASSPSRLRGRSTEAFF,TGCGCCAGCAGTCCTTCCCGCCTTAGGGGGCGTTCCACTGAAGCTTTCTTT,TRBD1,17,TRBV4-1,TRBJ1-1,-
CATKEGFGNTIYF,TGTGCCACCAAGGAGGGATTCGGAAACACCATATATTTT,-,13,TRBV2,TRBJ1-3,few
CSASMMSRSYEQYF,TGCAGTGCTAGTATGATGAGCCGGTCCTACGAGCAGTACTTC,-,14,TRBV20-1,TRBJ2-7,-
CASSEPRDLTGELFF,TGTGCCAGCAGTGAACCCCGGGACTTAACCGGGGAGCTGTTTTTT,-,15,TRBV6-1,TRBJ2-2,-
CASSPLAGPREQYF,TGTGCCAGCAGCCCACTGGCGGGGCCACGCGAGCAGTACTTC,-,14,TRBV11-2,TRBJ2-7,few
CASSIVLAGVDEQFF,TGTGCCAGTAGTATTGTGCTAGCGGGAGTGGATGAGCAGTTCTTC,TRBD2,15,TRBV19,TRBJ2-1,-
CASSQTGLRETQYF,TGCGCCAGCAGCCAAACAGGGTTGAGGGAGACCCAGTACTTC,-,14,TRBV4-3,TRBJ2-5,once
CASSASGGIYEQYF,TGCGCCAGCAGCGCCTCAGGGGGAATCTACGAGCAGTACTTC,TRBD1,14,TRBV10-2,TRBJ2-7,-
CASSTGTSGNNEQFF,TGTGCCAGCAGCACCGGGACTAGCGGCAATAATGAGCAGTTCTTC,TRBD2,15,TRBV9,TRBJ2-1,-
CATSTRQGADEQYF,TGTGCCACCAGCACGAGACAGGGGGCCGACGAGCAGTACTTC,TRBD1,14,TRBV15,TRBJ2-7,-
CASSPSSGGSQPQHF,TGTGCCAGCAGCCCATCCTCCGGGGGAAGTCAGCCCCAGCATTTT,-,15,TRBV7-8,TRBJ1-5,-
CATQTGRVQYNEQFF,TGTGCCACGCAGACTGGTCGTGTGCAGTACAATGAGCAGTTCTTC,-,15,TRBV10-3,TRBJ2-1,-
CATSDFRAGGPLGEQFF,TGTGCCACCAGTGATTTCAGAGCGGGAGGGCCTCTCGGTGAGCAGTTCTTC,TRBD2,17,TRBV24-1,TRBJ2-1,-
CASSFGTLQSYEQYF,TGTGCCAGCTCGTTCGGGACTCTTCAGTCCTACGAGCAGTACTTC,-,15,TRBV18,TRBJ2-7,-
CASSLRTPSGRGDEQYF,TGTGCCAGCAGCTTGCGAACCCCTAGCGGGAGGGGGGACGAGCAGTACTTC,TRBD2,17,TRBV11-2,TRBJ2-7,-
CASNTGAKNIQYF,TGTGCCAGCAACACGGGGGCCAAAAACATTCAGTACTTC,-,13,TRBV7-2,TRBJ2-4,-
CASSRDSSANIQYF,TGTGCCAGCAGTCGGGACAGTTCTGCAAACATTCAGTACTTC,TRBD1,14,TRBV6-2/TRBV6-3,TRBJ2-4,-
CATALGARSYEQYF,TGTGCGACAGCATTAGGGGCCCGCTCGTACGAGCAGTACTTC,-,14,TRBV2,TRBJ2-7,-
CASSDSGRATDTQYF,TGTGCCAGCAGTGACAGCGGGAGGGCCACAGATACGCAGTATTTT,TRBD2,15,TRBV6-4,TRBJ2-3,-
CASSYDRPTNEKLFF,TGTGCCAGCAGTTACGACAGACCAACTAATGAAAAACTGTTTTTT,-,15,TRBV2,TRBJ1-4,-
CASSVTGREEKLFF,TGTGCCAGCAGCGTAACAGGGCGGGAGGAAAAACTGTTTTTT,-,14,TRBV28,TRBJ1-4,-
CASSGSGTGRLPILEPYSNQPQHF,TGTGCCAGCAGTGGCTCCGGGACAGGGAGGTTGCCGATTCTAGAACCCTATAGCAATCAGCCCCAGCATTTT,TRBD1,24,TRBV6-4,TRBJ1-5,-
CASSSLYRDRSYYEQYF,TGTGCCAGCAGCTCTTTGTACCGGGACAGGAGTTACTACGAGCAGTACTTC,TRBD1,17,TRBV7-9,TRBJ2-7,-
CASSYRAGGRTDTQYF,TGTGCCAGCAGTTACCGTGCCGGGGGGCGCACAGATACGCAGTATTTT,-,16,TRBV6-6,TRBJ2-3,-
CASSPYWWSSGYEQYF,TGTGCCAGCAGCCCCTACTGGTGGTCTAGCGGATACGAGCAGTACTTC,TRBD2,16,TRBV7-2,TRBJ2-7,-
CASSLRTGYNEQFF,TGTGCCAGCAGTTTACGGACAGGGTACAATGAGCAGTTCTTC,TRBD1,14,TRBV27,TRBJ2-1,-